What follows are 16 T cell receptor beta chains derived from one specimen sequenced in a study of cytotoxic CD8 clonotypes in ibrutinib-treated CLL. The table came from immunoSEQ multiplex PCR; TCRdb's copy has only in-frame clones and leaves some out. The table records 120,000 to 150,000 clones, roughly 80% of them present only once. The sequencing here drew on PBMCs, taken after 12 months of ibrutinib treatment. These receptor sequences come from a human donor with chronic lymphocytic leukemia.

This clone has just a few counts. CDR3: CASSPGRGGDTQYF. The DNA of the CDR3 is TGTGCCAGCAGCCCCGGTAGGGGGGGGGATACGCAGTATTTT. The rearrangement uses TRBV9 and TRBJ2-3; tentative D call: TRBD2 (7 bases). The germline gives CDR1 SGDLS, CDR2 YYNGEE. The CDR3 covers 14 residues. Trimming left V 4 bases short and J 6 bases short, with 15 bases between.

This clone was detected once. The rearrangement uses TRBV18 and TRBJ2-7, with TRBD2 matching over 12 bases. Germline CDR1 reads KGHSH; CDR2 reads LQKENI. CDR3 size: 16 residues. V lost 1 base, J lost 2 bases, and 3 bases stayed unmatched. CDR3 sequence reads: CASSPRTSGATYEQYF. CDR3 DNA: TGTGCCAGCTCACCACGGACTAGCGGGGCTACCTACGAGCAGTACTTC.

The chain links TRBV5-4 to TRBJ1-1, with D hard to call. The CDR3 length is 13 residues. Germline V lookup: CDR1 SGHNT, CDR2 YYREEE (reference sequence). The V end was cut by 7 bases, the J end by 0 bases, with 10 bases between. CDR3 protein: CASGSGLNTEAFF. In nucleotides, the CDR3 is TGTGCCAGCGGGTCAGGCTTGAACACTGAAGCTTTCTTT.

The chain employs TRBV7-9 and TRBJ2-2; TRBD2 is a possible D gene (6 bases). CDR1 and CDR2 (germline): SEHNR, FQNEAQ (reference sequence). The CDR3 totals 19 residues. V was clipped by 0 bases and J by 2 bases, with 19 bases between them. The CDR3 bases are TGTGCCAGCAGCTTAGCTAGTAGCGGAGGTACCATAAACACCGGGGAGCTGTTTTTT. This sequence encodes CASSLASSGGTINTGELFF.

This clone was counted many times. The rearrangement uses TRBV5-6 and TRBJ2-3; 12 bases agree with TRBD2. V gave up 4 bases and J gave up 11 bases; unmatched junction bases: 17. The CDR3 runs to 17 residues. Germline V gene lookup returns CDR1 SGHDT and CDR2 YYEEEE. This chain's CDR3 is CASSPRGLAGGRIGQYF. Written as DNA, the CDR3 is TGTGCCAGCAGCCCCCGAGGTCTAGCGGGGGGGAGGATCGGGCAGTATTTT.

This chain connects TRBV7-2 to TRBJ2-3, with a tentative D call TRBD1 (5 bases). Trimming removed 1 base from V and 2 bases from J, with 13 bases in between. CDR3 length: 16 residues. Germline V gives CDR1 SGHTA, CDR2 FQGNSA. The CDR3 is CASSLEPAGNTDTQYF. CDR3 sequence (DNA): TGTGCCAGCAGCTTAGAGCCCGCAGGGAACACAGATACGCAGTATTTT.

The CDR3 spells CASSNRQGDLEQYF. The CDR3 nucleotides read TGTGCCAGCAGTAACCGACAGGGGGACCTCGAGCAGTACTTC. The J gene is TRBJ2-7, the V gene TRBV7-9; TRBD1 matches 9 bases. V was pared by 6 bases and J by 6 bases, with 9 bases of the junction left unmatched. The germline V gene encodes CDR1 SEHNR and CDR2 FQNEAQ (reference sequence). This CDR3 has 14 residues.

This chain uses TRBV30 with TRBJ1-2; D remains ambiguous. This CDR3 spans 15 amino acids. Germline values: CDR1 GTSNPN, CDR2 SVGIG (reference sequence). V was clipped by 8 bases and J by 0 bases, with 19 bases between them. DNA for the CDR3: TGTGCCCGCCACGGGGAGGGAGGGTCTAACTATGGCTACACCTTC. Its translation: CARHGEGGSNYGYTF.

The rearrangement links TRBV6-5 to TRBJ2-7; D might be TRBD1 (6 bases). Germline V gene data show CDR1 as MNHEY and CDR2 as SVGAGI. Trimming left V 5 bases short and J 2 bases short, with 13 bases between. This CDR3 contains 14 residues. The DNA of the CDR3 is TGTGCCAGCAGTAAGTTGGGGGCCGCCTACGAGCAGTACTTC. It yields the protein CASSKLGAAYEQYF.

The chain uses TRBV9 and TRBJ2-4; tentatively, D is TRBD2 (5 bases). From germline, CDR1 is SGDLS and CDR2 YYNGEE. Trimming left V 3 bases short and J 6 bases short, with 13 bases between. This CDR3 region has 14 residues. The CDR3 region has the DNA TGTGCCAGCAGCGATAACAGAGGGCTAAACATTCAGTACTTC. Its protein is CASSDNRGLNIQYF.

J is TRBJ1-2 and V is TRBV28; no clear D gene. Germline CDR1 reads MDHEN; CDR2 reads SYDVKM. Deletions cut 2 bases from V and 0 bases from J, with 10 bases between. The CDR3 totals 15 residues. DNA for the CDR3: TGTGCCAGCAGTTTACATTGGGAGTCTAACTATGGCTACACCTTC. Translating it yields CASSLHWESNYGYTF.

The CDR3 DNA follows: TGTGCCAGCAGTAATACGGGGACTAACTATGGCTACACCTTC. It is translated as CASSNTGTNYGYTF. The rearrangement joins TRBV28 to TRBJ1-2; D is uncertain. Deletions cut 5 bases from V and 0 bases from J, with 10 bases between. CDR1 and CDR2 (germline): MDHEN, SYDVKM. CDR3 size: 14 residues.

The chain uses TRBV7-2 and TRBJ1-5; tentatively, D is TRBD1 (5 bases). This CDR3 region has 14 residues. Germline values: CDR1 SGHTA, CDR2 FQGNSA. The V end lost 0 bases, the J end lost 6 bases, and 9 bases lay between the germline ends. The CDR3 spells CASSLARGGQPQHF. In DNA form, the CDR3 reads TGTGCCAGCAGCTTAGCGAGGGGAGGTCAGCCCCAGCATTTT.

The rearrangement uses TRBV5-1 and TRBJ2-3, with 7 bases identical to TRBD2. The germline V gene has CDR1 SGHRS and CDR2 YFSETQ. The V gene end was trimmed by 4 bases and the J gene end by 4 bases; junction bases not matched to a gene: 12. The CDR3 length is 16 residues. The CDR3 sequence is CASSVTLAGGSDTQYF. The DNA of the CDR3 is TGCGCCAGCAGCGTAACTTTAGCGGGTGGCTCAGATACGCAGTATTTT.

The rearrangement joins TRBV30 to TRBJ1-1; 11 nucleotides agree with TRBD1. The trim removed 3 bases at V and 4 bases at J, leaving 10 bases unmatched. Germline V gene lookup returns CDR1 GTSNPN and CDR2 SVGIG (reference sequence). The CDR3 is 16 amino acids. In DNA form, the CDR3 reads TGTGCCTGGAGCGACGGGACAGGGGGTGTGGGCACTGAAGCTTTCTTT. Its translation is CAWSDGTGGVGTEAFF. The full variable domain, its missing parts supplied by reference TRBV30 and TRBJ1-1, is SQTIHQWPATLVQPVGSPLSLECTVEGTSNPNLYWYRQAAGRGLQLLFYSVGIGQISSEVPQNLSASRPQDRQFILSSKKLLLSDSGFYLCAWSDGTGGVGTEAFFGQGTRLTVV.

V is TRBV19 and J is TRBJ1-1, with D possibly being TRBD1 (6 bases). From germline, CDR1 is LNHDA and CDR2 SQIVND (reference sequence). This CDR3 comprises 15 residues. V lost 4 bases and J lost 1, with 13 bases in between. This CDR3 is CASSTRGDSNTEAFF. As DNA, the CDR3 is TGTGCCAGTAGTACGAGGGGGGATTCGAACACTGAAGCTTTCTTT.